This record concerns one TCR beta chain sequence. The antigen is unknown. This record belongs to a study of shared clonotypes between healthy human individuals. Naive CD8 isolation took CD45RO-negative cells positively selected for CCR7 and excluded terminally differentiated effector memory CD45RA+ cells. The donors, healthy adults who were HIV-negative, had experienced no recent acute infections or vaccinations. Between the trimmed V and J ends, which lost 0 bases and 8 bases, there was a span of 11 bases. The CDR3 extends over 14 amino acids. Germline V lookup: CDR1 SGHDT, CDR2 YYEEEE. Study-wide findings and caveats: Lower generation probabilities were found for non-shared clonotypes than for those shared by all four donors.

Evenly divided among several immunoSEQ plates was the genomic DNA of each subset. Methods used by the authors: Without quality scores, immunoSEQ junctional reads could not be filtered like full-length reads. The assay was immunoSEQ multiplex PCR, and TCRdb's table has in-frame clones only and misses some. That table gives V, J and clone size, and the DNA gave D and trimming. The profile covers hundreds of thousands of clones, with about 95% appearing a single time and 0.11% taken by the ten largest. The specimen was naive CD8+ T cells sorted from blood. This sequence was found in a woman aged 25 to 39 in good health. This chain links TRBV5-6 with TRBJ1-4; no firm D call. CDR3 sequence: CASSLGGVREKLFF. DNA of the CDR3: TGTGCCAGCAGCTTGGGCGGGGTAAGAGAAAAACTGTTTTTT. Variable domain in full (rest from reference TRBV5-6 and TRBJ1-4): DAGVTQSPTHLIKTRGQQVTLRCSPKSGHDTVSWYQQALGQGPQFIFQYYEEEERQRGNFPDRFSGHQFPNYSSELNVNALLLGDSALYLCASSLGGVREKLFFGSGTQLSVL.